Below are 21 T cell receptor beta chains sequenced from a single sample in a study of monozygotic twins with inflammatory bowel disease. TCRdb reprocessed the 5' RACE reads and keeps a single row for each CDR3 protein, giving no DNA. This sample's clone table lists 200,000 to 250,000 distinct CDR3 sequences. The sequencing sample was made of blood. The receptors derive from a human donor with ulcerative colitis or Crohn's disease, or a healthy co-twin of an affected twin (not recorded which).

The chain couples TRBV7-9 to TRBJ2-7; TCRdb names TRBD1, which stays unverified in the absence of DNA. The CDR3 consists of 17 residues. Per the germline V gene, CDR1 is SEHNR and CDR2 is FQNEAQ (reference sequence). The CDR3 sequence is CASSSRTGNSIWDEQYF.

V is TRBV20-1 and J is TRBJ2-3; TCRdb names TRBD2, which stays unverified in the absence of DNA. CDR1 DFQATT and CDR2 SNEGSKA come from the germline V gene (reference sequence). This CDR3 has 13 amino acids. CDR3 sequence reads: CSAGVAGRDTQYF.

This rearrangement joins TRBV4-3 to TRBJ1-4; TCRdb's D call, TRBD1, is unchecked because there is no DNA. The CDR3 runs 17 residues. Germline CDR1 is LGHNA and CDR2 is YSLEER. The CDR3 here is CASSQGTGSLPNEKLFF.

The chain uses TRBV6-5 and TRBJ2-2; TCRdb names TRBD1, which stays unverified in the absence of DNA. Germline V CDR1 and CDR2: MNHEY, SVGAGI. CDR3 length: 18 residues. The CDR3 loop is CASSYSGRGQGRTGELFF.

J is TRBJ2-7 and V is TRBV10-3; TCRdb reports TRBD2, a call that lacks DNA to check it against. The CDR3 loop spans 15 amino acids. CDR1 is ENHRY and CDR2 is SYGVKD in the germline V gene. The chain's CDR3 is CAISTPTGGGDEQYF.

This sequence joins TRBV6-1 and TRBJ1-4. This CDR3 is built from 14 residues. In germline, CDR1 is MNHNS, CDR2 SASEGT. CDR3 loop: CASSGFVGVEKLFF.

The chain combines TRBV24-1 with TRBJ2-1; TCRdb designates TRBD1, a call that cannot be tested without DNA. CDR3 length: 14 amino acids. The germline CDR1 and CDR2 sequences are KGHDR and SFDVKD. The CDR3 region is CATSDGRGNNEQFF.

This chain's CDR3 is CASSLGRITGELFF. The chain carries TRBV7-9 and TRBJ2-2. This CDR3 region has 14 residues. Germline V gene sequence: CDR1 SEHNR, CDR2 FQNEAQ (reference sequence).

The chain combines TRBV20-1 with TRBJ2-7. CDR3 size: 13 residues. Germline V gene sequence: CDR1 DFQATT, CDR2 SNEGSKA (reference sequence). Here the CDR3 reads CSAYESEAYEQYF.

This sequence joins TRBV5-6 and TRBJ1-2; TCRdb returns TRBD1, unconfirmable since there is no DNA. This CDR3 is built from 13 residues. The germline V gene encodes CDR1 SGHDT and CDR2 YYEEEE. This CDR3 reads CASSRGRTYGYTF.

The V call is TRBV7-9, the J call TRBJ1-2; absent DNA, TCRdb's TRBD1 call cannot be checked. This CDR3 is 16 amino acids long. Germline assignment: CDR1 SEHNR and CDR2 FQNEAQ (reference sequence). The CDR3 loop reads CASSTSGTGSNYGYTF.

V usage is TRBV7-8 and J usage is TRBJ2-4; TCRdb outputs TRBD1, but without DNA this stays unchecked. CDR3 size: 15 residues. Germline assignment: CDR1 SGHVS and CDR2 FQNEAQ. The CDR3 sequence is CACSTEPPLGNIQYF.

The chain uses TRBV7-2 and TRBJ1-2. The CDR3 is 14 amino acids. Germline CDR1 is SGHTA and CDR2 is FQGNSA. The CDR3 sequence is CASSLEARLYGYTF.

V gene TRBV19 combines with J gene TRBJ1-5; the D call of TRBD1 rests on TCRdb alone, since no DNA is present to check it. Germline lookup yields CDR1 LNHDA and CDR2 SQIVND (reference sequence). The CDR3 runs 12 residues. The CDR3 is CASSIGTGTQHF.

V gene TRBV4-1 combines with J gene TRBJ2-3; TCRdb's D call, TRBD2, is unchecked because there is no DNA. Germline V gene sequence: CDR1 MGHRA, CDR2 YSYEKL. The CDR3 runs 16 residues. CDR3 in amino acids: CASSQDRLAGTDTQYF.

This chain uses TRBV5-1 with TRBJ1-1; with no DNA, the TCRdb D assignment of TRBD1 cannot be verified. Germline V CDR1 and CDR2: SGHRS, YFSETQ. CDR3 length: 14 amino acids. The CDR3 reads CASSLVQGDTEAFF. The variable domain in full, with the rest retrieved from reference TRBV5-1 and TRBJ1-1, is KAGVTQTPRYLIKTRGQQVTLSCSPISGHRSVSWYQQTPGQGLQFLFEYFSETQRNKGNFPGRFSGRQFSNSRSEMNVSTLELGDSALYLCASSLVQGDTEAFFGQGTRLTVV.

The CDR3 region is CASSYSKQSGITYNEQFF. The chain couples TRBV6-5 to TRBJ2-1; TCRdb's assignment of TRBD2 cannot be checked, as there is no DNA. The CDR3 extends over 18 amino acids. CDR1 and CDR2 from the germline V gene are MNHEY and SVGAGI.

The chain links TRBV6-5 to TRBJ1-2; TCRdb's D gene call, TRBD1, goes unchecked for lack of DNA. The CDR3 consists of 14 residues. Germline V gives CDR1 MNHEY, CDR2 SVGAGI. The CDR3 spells CASSFGQGEDGYTF.

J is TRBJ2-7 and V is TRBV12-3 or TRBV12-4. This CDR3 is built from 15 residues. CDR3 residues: CASSLFSGISYEQYF.

CDR3 protein: CSVPGLAYEQYF. V and J are TRBV20-1 and TRBJ2-7; TCRdb's D gene call, TRBD2, goes unchecked for lack of DNA. Per the germline V gene, CDR1 is DFQATT and CDR2 is SNEGSKA (reference sequence). This CDR3 comprises 12 residues.

CDR3: CASSFLRGINQETQYF. V gene TRBV28 combines with J gene TRBJ2-5; TCRdb's D gene call, TRBD2, goes unchecked for lack of DNA. This CDR3 contains 16 residues. The V gene's germline CDR1 is MDHEN and CDR2 SYDVKM.